This TCR beta chain was captured in a study of shared clonotypes between healthy human individuals. Overall study: The plates for each donor numbered three CD4 naive, three CD4 memory, two CD8 naive and one CD8 memory.

A note on this clone: What it binds is unknown.

Overall study results and limits: Rarefaction exposed incomplete sorted-subset sequencing despite large depth.

The run depth of the assay was deep. Repertoires were generated with immunoSEQ multiplex PCR, while TCRdb's copy carries only in-frame clones and drops some. The sample has millions of clones; approximately 95% are singletons. Germline lookup yields CDR1 SGHRS and CDR2 YFSETQ. V lost 2 bases, J lost 7 bases, and 9 bases stayed unmatched. The CDR3 sequence is 18 residues long. The sequenced sample consisted of naive CD4+ T cells from PBMCs. Subset: CD45RA+ positively selected. The V gene is TRBV5-1, the J gene TRBJ2-2, with 15 bases that match TRBD2. This receptor was identified in a man younger than 30 in good health. Some clones in this sample may be carry-over from other donors' samples. For the CDR3, the DNA is TGCGCCAGCAGCTTCGGACTAGCGGGAGGGCCCTCTGGCGGGGAGCTGTTTTTT. It encodes CASSFGLAGGPSGGELFF.